The source of this TCR beta chain is a study of cytomegalovirus exposure and HLA in healthy donors (TCRdb year 2017). Notes on the research overall: In an earlier analysis of about 560 of the donors, approximately 300 Gb of sequence data and approximately 120 million unique TCR beta sequences from 180 million or so T cells were reported. Approximately 310 gigabases of sequencing data and approximately 84 million unique TCR sequences were included in an early release covering about 700 HLA-typed donors. Among the approximately 430 genotyped donors, 75% to 90% belonged to the genetic ancestry cluster associated with self-reported Caucasian donors. The study aimed to test whether signatures of past pathogen exposure could be identified by cataloging public T cell receptors. The study profiled the T cell repertoires of under 850 subjects by immunosequencing and related them to cytomegalovirus serostatus. Along with the approximately 620-subject first cohort, a separate validation cohort of over a hundred different subjects was used. The study combined high-throughput TCR immunosequencing, statistical association of individual TCRs with disease status, and machine learning to predict cytomegalovirus infection status. A later analysis re-analyzed previously published TCR beta repertoires from roughly 690 donors and added high-resolution HLA genotyping to study TCR occurrence patterns. The later analysis used no new phenotypic data to find candidate immune exposures, relying instead on TCR beta sequences and their occurrence across donors. An earlier analysis of 587 of the donors used high-throughput TCR beta sequencing to judge whether each TCR beta V gene segment behaved as functional or pseudogenic. Donor age, sex, ethnicity and CMV serostatus were collected together with the repertoire data. A later genetic analysis used genome-wide SNP genotypes for about 60% of the 666 donors, treating that subset as a discovery cohort. Every repertoire in the discovery cohort had been generated on one and the same sequencing platform. Class I and class II HLA loci were covered by the typing at four-digit resolution. Typing coverage differed by locus: A, B, C, DRB1 and DQB1 were typed in about 620-630 donors, DQA1 in roughly 510, DPA1 in nearly 610, and DPB1 in just under 490. Because of strong linkage in the cohort, roughly five DR-DQ haplotypes were treated as single units for association and clustering. Among roughly 400 genotyped donors of the cohort, an average of roughly 230,000 unique TCR beta nucleotide sequences was sequenced per donor, of which about 19% were non-productive.

Worth noting for this clone: Its target antigen remains unknown. Base quality data are lacking; no much larger clone is found one base away.

Findings and caveats that apply to the study as a whole: A few of the identified cytomegalovirus-associated TCR beta chains were confirmed in vitro to be specific for cytomegalovirus antigens. The study gave a list of over 150 TCR beta chains associated with cytomegalovirus. While some public TCRs were present in many individuals, most TCR sequences turned up only very rarely across donors. In an earlier analysis of 500 to 650 of the donors, most TCR beta V segments appeared in productive rearrangements about 90% or about 30% of the time, broadly matching IMGT annotations. A later analysis associated about 18,000 TCR beta sequences with specific HLA alleles at a false discovery rate of 0.05. In a later analysis, the rate of TCR association differed among HLA loci, with DRB1 alleles having the most associated TCRs and HLA-C alleles having the fewest. The sequencing pipeline was judged likely to have produced a cluster of highly shared sequence variants as a technical artifact. Assigning TCR associations to individual alleles was difficult when HLA alleles, especially DR and DQ, strongly co-occurred. Only TCR beta chains were sequenced in this cohort, and the absence of alpha or paired-chain data limited detectable features. A later genetic analysis associated a missense DCLRE1C variant with V-gene and J-gene trimming of TCR beta chains, and an independent cohort replicated the association. In a later analysis, most CMV-associated TCR beta chains were found to appear HLA-restricted, with HLA associations seemingly driven largely by CMV exposure. In a later analysis, HLA-associated TCR beta chains showed more clonal expansion and lower generation probabilities than non-associated chains that were equally common. It was suggested by the authors that the approach could potentially be generalized to other disease states and immunological phenotypes. Because the 87-base-pair reads could not distinguish some IMGT-functional V segments, including TRBV6-2 and TRBV6-3, those segments were excluded. The classifier was reported to diagnose cytomegalovirus status with high specificity and sensitivity in both the original cohort and the validation cohort. Roughly uniform sequencing depth across donors was assumed in presence/absence analyses, although this assumption may not hold. According to a later genetic analysis, donors in an Asian-associated ancestry cluster had fewer N-insertions in productive TCRs than the approximately 650-donor mean. According to a later analysis, parvovirus B19, influenza, CMV and Epstein-Barr virus appeared linked to several top co-occurrence clusters. Immune exposure information for the cohort was limited to CMV serostatus. HLA typing was unavailable for some donors at each locus, so association tests used only the typed subset. Seventeen rarely observed V segments, including chromosome 9 orphons, were excluded from the earlier analysis of about 500 of the donors because counts were too low. A further reported finding was that TCR beta sequences accurately predicted the HLA-A and HLA-B alleles for most subjects in the first cohort. Linkage disequilibrium might explain the correlated functional status among segregating V segments, but an unknown experimental factor could not be excluded.

The cohort consisted of 666 healthy bone marrow donors. At the time of sampling, all cohort members were nominally healthy, though unrecorded immune exposures were likely present. The donor was CMV seropositive and was included in the group of 250 to 350 seropositive cohort members. Each donor provided a peripheral blood sample, and peripheral blood mononuclear cells were used for TCR beta sequencing. Genomic DNA extraction from the blood cell samples was performed with the Qiagen DNeasy Blood Extraction Kit. Library generation was performed with the immunoSEQ multiplex PCR assay. The multiplex PCR relied on a mix of 60 forward primers for TCR Vbeta segments and 13 reverse primers for TCR Jbeta segments. The CDR3 region of rearranged TCR beta genes was amplified from genomic DNA with a multiplex PCR assay. The Illumina HiSeq System was used to sequence the amplified TCR beta libraries as 87-base-pair reads. The original methods were these. A later analysis counted 75 million to 100 million unique TCR beta chains across the 666 repertoires, and some 12 million of these chains were shared by at least two donors. A nearest-neighbor algorithm error-corrected the raw reads and collapsed the reads into unique sequences, merging closely related sequences to remove PCR and sequencing errors. Alignment of CDR3 sequences to IMGT reference sequences was used to assign V, D and J gene segments. Each retained sequence needed at least a six-nucleotide match to both a V gene segment and a J gene segment. A rearrangement was called productive if the CDR3 had no stop codons and remained in frame with V and J, and every other rearrangement was called non-productive. CDR3 was defined by IMGT convention, running from the second conserved V-encoded cysteine to the conserved J-encoded phenylalanine. The earlier analysis of fewer than 750 of the donors excluded sequences that lacked an unambiguous match to a single V gene segment. An earlier analysis of under 750 of the donors called V segments functional above 56.7% productive rearrangements and segregating when the between-donor standard deviation exceeded 5%. A statistical classification framework was built to diagnose cytomegalovirus status from the catalog of TCR beta chain sequences. V and J gene assignment, in a later analysis, came from comparing TCR nucleotide sequences with IMGT/GENE-DB human TR gene sequences. The TCRdist pipeline was used in a later analysis to assign CDR3 sequences and most-parsimonious VDJ recombination scenarios. In a later analysis, each TCR beta chain was defined by its CDR3 amino acid sequence together with its V-gene family, and reads without a unique V-gene family were excluded. A later analysis removed 592 highly shared, low-generation-probability nucleotide sequences to deal with suspected cross-contamination and a sequencing artifact. A later analysis calculated a clonal expansion index for each public chain from normalized within-repertoire ranks of inferred template counts. In a later analysis, generation probabilities were computed using a VDJ recombination model fitted to out-of-frame rearrangements, and the results were checked against IGoR. Hypergeometric tests were used in a later analysis to score TCR-TCR, TCR-HLA and TCR-CMV co-occurrence, with a repertoire-size bias correction applied to the TCR pairs. In a later analysis, false discovery rates were estimated by permuting HLA or CMV assignments 20 times. A later analysis grouped co-occurring TCRs with DBSCAN, adding TCRdist sequence similarity when clustering within HLA-allele-positive subsets. Repertoires with fewer than 30,000 or more than 120,000 public chains were left out of co-occurrence clustering, as were about five repertoires with anomalous nucleotide sharing. TCRdb obtained this table from immuneACCESS and retained in-frame rearrangements with V and J assigned. These tables miss some clones; where compared with another copy, unresolved V genes account for less than half of the shortfall, and the remainder is unexplained. Clonal size and the V and J genes are those of that table, whereas D and trimming came from the DNA. Within this sample are 150,000 or so clones, with roughly 80% of them counted one time only. In total, the top ten clones hold 10% to 15% of the sample.

Trimming takes 2 bases off V and 5 bases off J; junction bases not matched to a gene: 10. The germline V gene sets CDR1 to LGHNT and CDR2 to FRNRAP. The CDR3 has 17 amino acids, counting the end cysteine and phenylalanine. The kept DNA is CDR3 alone, 51 bases in frame from the first base. The sequence links TRBV12-5 to TRBJ2-2, and TRBD2 aligns with 8 junction nucleotides. This TCR derives from a man aged 40-55 years in good health and CMV-seropositive. Material for sequencing was PBMCs. The sequenced DNA: TGTGCTAGTGGTTTGTCATCCGGGACTAGGCATACCGGGGAGCTGTTTTTT. This sequence encodes CASGLSSGTRHTGELFF.